What follows describes a single TCR beta chain. The antigen is undetermined. Germline V gene sequence: CDR1 MGHRA, CDR2 YSYEKL. The CDR3 runs 17 residues. Trimming took 2 bases from V and 5 from J; bases not matched to a gene: 6. This specimen belongs to a study of cytomegalovirus exposure and HLA in healthy donors. Study-wide results and limits: Confirmation was obtained in vitro that a few CMV-associated chains are specific for CMV antigens. Cytomegalovirus status was reportedly diagnosed by the classifier with high sensitivity and specificity.

Separate from the approximately 700-subject first cohort was the roughly 120-subject validation cohort, to which the donors belonged. The data were produced by immunoSEQ multiplex PCR, yet TCRdb's version contains in-frame clones alone and is incomplete. This sample has hundreds of thousands of clones; about nine tenths occur once, and the top ten carry about 0.8%. This sequence joins TRBV4-1 and TRBJ2-1, with 13 nucleotides matching TRBD2. The sample comprised PBMCs. This clonotype originated in a woman younger than 35 in good health and CMV-seronegative. CDR3 nucleotide sequence: TGCGCCAGCAGCCAAAAACCTGGACTAGCGGGAGACAATGAGCAGTTCTTC. Protein sequence: CASSQKPGLAGDNEQFF.